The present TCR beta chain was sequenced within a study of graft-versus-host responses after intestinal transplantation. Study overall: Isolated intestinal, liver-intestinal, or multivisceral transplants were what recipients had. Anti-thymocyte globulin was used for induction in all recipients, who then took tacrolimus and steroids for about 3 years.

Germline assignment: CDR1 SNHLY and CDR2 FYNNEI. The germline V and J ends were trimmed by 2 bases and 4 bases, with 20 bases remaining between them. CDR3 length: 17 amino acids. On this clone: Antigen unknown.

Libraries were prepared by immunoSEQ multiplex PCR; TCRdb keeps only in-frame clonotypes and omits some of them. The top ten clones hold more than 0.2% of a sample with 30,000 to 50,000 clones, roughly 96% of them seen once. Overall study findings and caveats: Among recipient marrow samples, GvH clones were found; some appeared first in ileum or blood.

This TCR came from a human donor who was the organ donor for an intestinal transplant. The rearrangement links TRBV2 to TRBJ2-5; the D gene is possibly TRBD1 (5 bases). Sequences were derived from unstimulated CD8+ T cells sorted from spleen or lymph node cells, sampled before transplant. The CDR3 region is CASSELVQGILGETQYF. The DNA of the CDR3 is TGTGCCAGCAGTGAATTGGTGCAGGGCATTTTGGGAGAGACCCAGTACTTC.